This T cell receptor beta chain came from a study of T cell repertoires in cytomegalovirus infection. Across the whole study: It was the public TCR beta signatures that indicated both CMV infection and matching HLA type.

TCRdb called the reads again in MiXCR, with one record for every CDR3 protein. The data contain around 770,000 distinct CDR3 sequences, almost 30% of them singletons. In regard to this clonotype: Its cognate antigen is unknown.

Study results and limitations: Clonotype analysis showed dominance of the ex vivo response by HLA-C-restricted CMV-specific TCR beta clonotypes. Carriers of CMV plus the relevant HLA were identified by cumulative public TCR beta family frequency.

Trimming stripped 6 bases from V and 4 bases from J, with 18 bases between. CDR3 length equals 15 residues. This receptor was taken from a human donor in good health (CMV status not recorded). Some clones in this sample may be carry-over from other donors' samples. The chain combines TRBV12-3 or TRBV12-4 with TRBJ1-2; tentative D call: TRBD1 (6 bases). The source material was cultured CD8+ T cells from PBMCs, sampled from culture after CMV antigen stimulation. The CDR3 is CASSAPGVPSYGYTF. The DNA of the CDR3 is TGTGCCAGCAGCGCCCCAGGGGTCCCTTCCTATGGCTACACCTTC.